Shown below are 8 T cell receptor beta chains from a single sample sequenced in a study of cytomegalovirus exposure and HLA in healthy donors (TCRdb year 2017). The library was built by means of the immunoSEQ multiplex PCR assay. A mixture of 60 forward primers for TCR Vbeta segments and 13 reverse primers for TCR Jbeta segments was used in the multiplex PCR. The source is immuneACCESS, and TCRdb retained only in-frame sequences with V and J called. Part of the clones is not carried over; for the studies checked, unresolved V genes explain less than half of this, and the remainder is unexplained. The sample includes around 190,000 clones, with roughly 82% observed a single time. Of the sample, more than 0.95% is held by the ten largest clones. The sample was PBMCs. The source is a girl aged 2 to 10 in good health and CMV-seropositive.

CDR3 loop: CAWSVGAGDSNQPQHF. In DNA form, the CDR3 reads TGTGCCTGGAGTGTGGGGGCAGGGGATTCTAATCAGCCCCAGCATTTT. V is TRBV30 and J is TRBJ1-5, with a weak D call TRBD1 (6 bases). V lost 0 bases and J 4 bases, leaving 16 bases between the germline ends. Germline V CDR1 and CDR2: GTSNPN, SVGIG (reference sequence). The CDR3 extends over 16 amino acids.

The chain has TRBV2 and TRBJ2-5; 8 positions match TRBD2. This CDR3 spans 13 amino acids. V was clipped by 6 bases and J by 1 base; unmatched bases: 1. The germline CDR1 and CDR2 sequences are SNHLY and FYNNEI. In nucleotides, the CDR3 is TGTGCCAGCAGCGGGACTAGCCAAGAGACCCAGTACTTC. It codes for CASSGTSQETQYF.

The V call is TRBV27, the J call TRBJ2-1, with 7 bases fitting TRBD1. This CDR3 region has 14 residues. V lost 6 bases and J lost 5; bases outside the gene matches: 7. Germline V gene data show CDR1 as MNHEY and CDR2 as SMNVEV (reference sequence). The CDR3 DNA reads as TGTGCCAGCAGGCTCTCGACAGGGCACAATGAGCAGTTCTTC. It specifies CASRLSTGHNEQFF.

CDR3: CASSPGQLSSYEQYF. The DNA of the CDR3 is TGTGCCAGCAGCCCCGGACAGCTATCCTCCTACGAGCAGTACTTC. This chain connects TRBV7-9 to TRBJ2-7, with D maybe TRBD1 (6 bases). This CDR3 is built from 15 residues. Trimming left V 5 bases short and J 0 bases short, with 14 bases between. Germline V gene lookup returns CDR1 SEHNR and CDR2 FQNEAQ (reference sequence).

The table lists this clone with a few counts. V and J are TRBV30 and TRBJ1-4; 7 bases align to TRBD1. The CDR3 runs to 15 residues. V lost 0 bases and J lost 5; bases outside the gene matches: 6. Germline CDR1 and CDR2: GTSNPN and SVGIG (reference sequence). In nucleotides, the CDR3 is TGTGCCTGGAGTGTACGACAGGGACTGAATGAAAAACTGTTTTTT. This sequence encodes CAWSVRQGLNEKLFF.

This chain connects TRBV7-2 to TRBJ2-1, with D tentatively TRBD2 (5 bases). V was shortened by 6 bases and J by 8 bases, with 26 bases between the two germline ends. CDR1 is SGHTA, CDR2 FQGNSA, per germline. CDR3 length equals 17 residues. The CDR3 nucleotides read TGTGCCAGCAGTCCCGATTGGGCGGGTTCACCTCGGGATGAGCAGTTCTTC. Translation gives CASSPDWAGSPRDEQFF.

The chain has TRBV11-2 and TRBJ2-3, with 12 bases that match TRBD2. Looked up from germline, CDR1 is SGHAT and CDR2 is FQNNGV. V shed 1 base and J 0 bases; nucleotides not matched to a gene: 2. The CDR3 spans 17 residues. The CDR3 loop is CASSLGGTSGSTDTQYF. Here the CDR3 DNA reads TGTGCCAGCAGCTTAGGGGGGACTAGCGGGAGCACAGATACGCAGTATTTT.

The gene calls are TRBV6-5 and TRBJ2-4; 8 nucleotides align to TRBD1. Germline lookup yields CDR1 MNHEY and CDR2 SVGAGI. The V and J ends lost 6 bases and 8 bases, in that order; junction bases with no gene match: 3. This CDR3 is built from 12 residues. The CDR3 here is CASRDREDIQYF. The DNA for the CDR3 is TGTGCCAGCAGGGACAGGGAGGACATTCAGTACTTC.